These T cell receptor beta chains were read from a single sample in a study of blood T cell repertoires in COVID-19. Libraries were prepared by immunoSEQ multiplex PCR; TCRdb keeps only in-frame clonotypes and omits some of them. The sample includes about 350,000 clones, roughly 87% of them seen just once. Input material: PBMCs or T cells enriched from blood (not recorded which). Every receptor here comes from a woman aged 30 to 39 who had recovered from COVID-19. Both conserved end residues are part of each CDR3. The D gene is left open where the match is weak. Expanded clones get a size class; other rows say once, few or many, or leave the size out.

>TRBV6-2/TRBV6-3|NA|once|TRBJ2-2
TGTGCCAGCAGTTACAGGGGCAGAGCGAACACCGGGGAGCTGTTTTTT
CASSYRGRANTGELFF
>TRBV5-1|NA|NA|TRBJ1-6
TGCGCCAGCAGCTTGGATCCGCAGGGGAATTCACCCCTCCACTTT
CASSLDPQGNSPLHF
>TRBV28|NA|NA|TRBJ1-4
TGTGCCAGCACCGCCCTCGAGGGGGTTGAAAAACTGTTTTTT
CASTALEGVEKLFF
>TRBV7-2|TRBD1|NA|TRBJ1-2
TGTGCCAGCAGCCCCATGGACAGGGTTGATGGCTACACCTTC
CASSPMDRVDGYTF
>TRBV5-1|NA|NA|TRBJ1-2
TGCGCCAGCAGCTTACGAGGGATTAAGGGCTACACCTTC
CASSLRGIKGYTF
>TRBV10-2|NA|NA|TRBJ1-1
TGCGCCAGCAGTGAGTCGAGCGGGGGAACCATGAACACTGAAGCTTTCTTT
CASSESSGGTMNTEAFF
>TRBV24-1|TRBD1|NA|TRBJ2-3
TGTGCCACCAGTGATCCCAACAGGGGGCGCACAGATACGCAGTATTTT
CATSDPNRGRTDTQYF
>TRBV11-2|NA|few|TRBJ1-1
TGTGCCAGCAGCTTAGTACTCCTTGGACAGCAAAACACTGAAGCTTTCTTT
CASSLVLLGQQNTEAFF
>TRBV20-1|TRBD1|once|TRBJ1-3
TGCAGTGCCAGTGGGACAGGGGCTGGAAACACCATATATTTT
CSASGTGAGNTIYF
>TRBV7-2|TRBD2|NA|TRBJ2-1
TGTGCCAGCAGCTTTGGACTAGCGGGGGTTAAGTGGTACAATGAGCAGTTCTTC
CASSFGLAGVKWYNEQFF
>TRBV18|NA|few|TRBJ2-7
TGTGCCAGCTCACCACCTCAATCGGCGGACTACGAGCAGTACTTC
CASSPPQSADYEQYF
>TRBV28|NA|NA|TRBJ1-6
TGTGCCAGCAGTCCCAGCGTCTCCTATAATTCACCCCTCCACTTT
CASSPSVSYNSPLHF
>TRBV27|TRBD1|once|TRBJ1-5
TGTGCCAGCAGTCCCGGGACAGAGGAACAGCCCCAGCATTTT
CASSPGTEEQPQHF
>TRBV6-2/TRBV6-3|NA|once|TRBJ2-7
TGTGCCAGCAGTTACTCGAACGCCAGGGTCAGGCCCGAGCAGTACTTC
CASSYSNARVRPEQYF
>TRBV2|NA|NA|TRBJ2-5
TGTGCCAGCAGTGCATCCGTCCGGGACTACCAAGAGACCCAGTACTTC
CASSASVRDYQETQYF
>TRBV2|TRBD1|NA|TRBJ2-3
TGTGCCAGCAGAGCGGGACAGGGGTTCACAGATACGCAGTATTTT
CASRAGQGFTDTQYF
>TRBV30|NA|NA|TRBJ1-6
TGTGCCTGGAGTATGTTTGGAGGGTTAGGTTCACCCCTCCACTTT
CAWSMFGGLGSPLHF
>TRBV19|TRBD2|NA|TRBJ2-3
TGTGCCAGTAGTAATTCTTTTAGCGGGAACACAGATACGCAGTATTTT
CASSNSFSGNTDTQYF
>TRBV19|TRBD1|once|TRBJ2-3
TGTGCCAGTAAGGTTTCGGGACAGGGACCAGATACGCAGTATTTT
CASKVSGQGPDTQYF
>TRBV12-3/TRBV12-4|NA|NA|TRBJ1-5
TGTGCCAGCGGTCGGGAAGAATGGCAGCCCCAGCATTTT
CASGREEWQPQHF
>TRBV19|NA|NA|TRBJ1-1
TGTGCCAGTAGTATATACATGAACACTGAAGCTTTCTTT
CASSIYMNTEAFF
>TRBV2|TRBD2|NA|TRBJ2-1
TGTGCCAGCAGCTACTGGGCGGGGGTCAACAATGAGCAGTTCTTC
CASSYWAGVNNEQFF
>TRBV18|TRBD1|NA|TRBJ2-3
TGTGCCAGCTCACTGGGACAGAACACAGATACGCAGTATTTT
CASSLGQNTDTQYF
>TRBV10-2|TRBD1|NA|TRBJ1-5
TGCGCCAGCAGCGCCACAGGGGGCGCACGACAGCCCCAGCATTTT
CASSATGGARQPQHF
>TRBV28|NA|NA|TRBJ2-3
TGTGCCAGCAGTTTGGAGTATTCGGGGATCACAGATACGCAGTATTTT
CASSLEYSGITDTQYF
>TRBV9|NA|NA|TRBJ1-2
TGTGCCAGCAGCGTCCTGAGTCTTCTAAGGATGGAGGGCTACACCTTC
CASSVLSLLRMEGYTF
>TRBV7-9|NA|once|TRBJ1-1
TGTGCCAGCAGCTTAGTCCAGGGTATGGGAGCTTTCTTT
CASSLVQGMGAFF
>TRBV30|NA|few|TRBJ1-3
TGTGCCTGGGCGGACACCCAGCGCGGAAACACCATATATTTT
CAWADTQRGNTIYF
>TRBV27|TRBD1|NA|TRBJ2-7
TGTGCCAGCATTCGGAGAGGGACAGAACCAACCTACGAGCAGTACTTC
CASIRRGTEPTYEQYF
>TRBV14|NA|NA|TRBJ2-1
TGTGCCAGCAGCCAACCGGGACAAAAGAGGGTTTATGAGCAGTTCTTC
CASSQPGQKRVYEQFF
>TRBV5-1|TRBD1|NA|TRBJ2-4
TGCGCCAGCAGCTTCAACAGGGGGCGACCCAAAAACATTCAGTACTTC
CASSFNRGRPKNIQYF
>TRBV5-5|NA|few|TRBJ2-7
TGTGCCAGCAGCTCTCAGGGGCCAGGCGAGCAGTACTTC
CASSSQGPGEQYF
>TRBV2|NA|NA|TRBJ2-3
TGTGCCAGCAGTGAAGCGACTCGTCGGGGATCAGATACGCAGTATTTT
CASSEATRRGSDTQYF
>TRBV1|NA|NA|TRBJ2-2
TGCACCAGCAGCCATCGCGGTCGCGGGGGGGTTAACACCGGGGAGCTGTTTTTT
CTSSHRGRGGVNTGELFF
>TRBV7-9|NA|NA|TRBJ1-1
TGTGCCAGCAGCTCGTACAGGGCCGCGAACACTGAAGCTTTCTTT
CASSSYRAANTEAFF
>TRBV2|TRBD2|NA|TRBJ2-1
TGTGCCAGCAGTGATTTGGGGGGGGATTACAATGAGCAGTTCTTC
CASSDLGGDYNEQFF
>TRBV28|NA|once|TRBJ1-2
TGTGCCAGCAGTACGGATGGCTACACCTTC
CASSTDGYTF
>TRBV5-6|TRBD1|NA|TRBJ1-1
TGTGCCAGCAGCTTGGCAGGGGGGCTTACGAACACTGAAGCTTTCTTT
CASSLAGGLTNTEAFF
>TRBV24-1|NA|NA|TRBJ1-5
TGTGCCACCAGTACGGTGGTAAGCAATCAGCCCCAGCATTTT
CATSTVVSNQPQHF
>TRBV28|NA|NA|TRBJ2-3
TGTGCCAGCAGTTCGTCAATACTCACAGATACGCAGTATTTT
CASSSSILTDTQYF
>TRBV28|NA|NA|TRBJ2-2
TGTGCCAGCAGGGAGACAGGGAACACCGGGGAGCTGTTTTTT
CASRETGNTGELFF
>TRBV19|NA|NA|TRBJ2-7
TGTGCCAGTAGTATTGGGCTTCCTGACTCCTACGAGCAGTACTTC
CASSIGLPDSYEQYF
>TRBV9|TRBD1|NA|TRBJ2-5
TGTGCCAGCAGCGTATCAGGACAGGGGAGGGAGACCCAGTACTTC
CASSVSGQGRETQYF